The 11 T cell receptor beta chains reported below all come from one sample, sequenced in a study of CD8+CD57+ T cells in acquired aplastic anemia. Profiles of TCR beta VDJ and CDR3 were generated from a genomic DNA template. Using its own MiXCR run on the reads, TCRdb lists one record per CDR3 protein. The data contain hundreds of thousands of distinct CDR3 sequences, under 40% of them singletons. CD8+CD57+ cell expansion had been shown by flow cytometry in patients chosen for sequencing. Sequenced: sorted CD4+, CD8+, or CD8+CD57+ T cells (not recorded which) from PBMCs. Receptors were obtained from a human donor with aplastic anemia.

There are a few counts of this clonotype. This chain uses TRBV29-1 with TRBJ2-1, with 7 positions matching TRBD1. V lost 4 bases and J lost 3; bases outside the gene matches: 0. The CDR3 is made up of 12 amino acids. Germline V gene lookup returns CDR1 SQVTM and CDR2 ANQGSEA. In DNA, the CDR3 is TGCAGCGTTGGACAGGGCTACAATGAGCAGTTCTTC. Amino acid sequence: CSVGQGYNEQFF.

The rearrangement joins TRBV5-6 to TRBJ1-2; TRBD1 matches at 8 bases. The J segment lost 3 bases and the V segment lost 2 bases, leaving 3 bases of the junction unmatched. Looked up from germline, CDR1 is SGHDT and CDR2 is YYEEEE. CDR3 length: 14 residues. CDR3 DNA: TGTGCCAGCAGCTTTGGGGGACAGGACTATGGCTACACCTTC. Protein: CASSFGGQDYGYTF.

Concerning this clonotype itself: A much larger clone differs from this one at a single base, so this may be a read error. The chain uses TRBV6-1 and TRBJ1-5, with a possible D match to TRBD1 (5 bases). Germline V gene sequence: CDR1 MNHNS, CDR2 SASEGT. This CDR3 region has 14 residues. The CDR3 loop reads CACSPGRFDQPQHF. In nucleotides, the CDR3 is TGTGCCTGCAGTCCGGGACGGTTCGATCAGCCCCAGCATTTT.

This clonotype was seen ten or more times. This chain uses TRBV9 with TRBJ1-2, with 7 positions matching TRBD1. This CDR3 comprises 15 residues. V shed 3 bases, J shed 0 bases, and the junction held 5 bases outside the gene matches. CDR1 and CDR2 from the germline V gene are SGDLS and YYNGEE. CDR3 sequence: CASSGQGLANYGYTF. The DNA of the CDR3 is TGTGCCAGCAGCGGACAGGGACTAGCTAACTATGGCTACACCTTC.

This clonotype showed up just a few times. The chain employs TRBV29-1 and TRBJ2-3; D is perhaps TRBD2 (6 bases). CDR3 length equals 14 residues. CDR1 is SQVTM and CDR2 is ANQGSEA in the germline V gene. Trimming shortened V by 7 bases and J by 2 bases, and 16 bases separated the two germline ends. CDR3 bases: TGCAGCGCAGCGGGCCTAGATGCCACAGATACGCAGTATTTT. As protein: CSAAGLDATDTQYF.

The CDR3 nucleotides are TGTGCCATCAGCAAGGACAGGCTAGAGCACAATGAGCAGTTCTTC. Residues: CAISKDRLEHNEQFF. The chain carries TRBV10-3 and TRBJ2-1; 7 nucleotides align to TRBD1. Germline values: CDR1 ENHRY, CDR2 SYGVKD. The V gene end was trimmed by 6 bases and the J gene end by 5 bases; junction bases not matched to a gene: 10. CDR3 length equals 15 residues.

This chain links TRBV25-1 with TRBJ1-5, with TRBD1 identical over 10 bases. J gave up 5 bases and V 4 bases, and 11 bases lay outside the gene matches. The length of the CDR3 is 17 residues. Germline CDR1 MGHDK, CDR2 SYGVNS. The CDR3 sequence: CASSARGGQGTDQPQHF. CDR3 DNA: TGTGCCAGCAGTGCTAGAGGGGGACAGGGGACCGATCAGCCCCAGCATTTT.

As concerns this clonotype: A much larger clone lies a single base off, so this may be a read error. The CDR3 coding sequence is TGTGCCAGTGTCGGGGTAGGTCAGCCCCAGCATTTT. Translated: CASVGVGQPQHF. The V call is TRBV12-3 or TRBV12-4, the J call TRBJ1-5, with D hard to call. Trimming pared 9 bases from V and 6 bases from J, leaving 12 bases between. The CDR3 runs to 12 residues.

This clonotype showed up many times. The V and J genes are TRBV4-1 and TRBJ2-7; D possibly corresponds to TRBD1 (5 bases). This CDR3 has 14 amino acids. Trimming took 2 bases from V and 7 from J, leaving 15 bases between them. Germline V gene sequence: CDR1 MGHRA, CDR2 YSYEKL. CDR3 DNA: TGCGCCAGCAGCCAACAGGGCCCTCTGGAAGAGCAGTACTTC. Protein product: CASSQQGPLEEQYF.

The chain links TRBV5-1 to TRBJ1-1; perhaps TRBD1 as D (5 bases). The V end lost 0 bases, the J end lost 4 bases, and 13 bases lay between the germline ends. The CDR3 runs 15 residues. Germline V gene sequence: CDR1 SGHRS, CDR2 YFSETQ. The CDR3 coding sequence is TGCGCCAGCAGCTTGGCACAGACAGTCAGCACTGAAGCTTTCTTT. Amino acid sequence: CASSLAQTVSTEAFF.

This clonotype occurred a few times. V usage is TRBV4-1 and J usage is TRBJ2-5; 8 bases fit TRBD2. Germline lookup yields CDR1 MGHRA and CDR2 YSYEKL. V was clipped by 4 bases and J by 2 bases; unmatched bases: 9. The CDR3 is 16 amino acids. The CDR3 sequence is CASSPGALAGQETQYF. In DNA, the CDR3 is TGCGCCAGCAGCCCCGGGGCATTAGCGGGGCAAGAGACCCAGTACTTC.